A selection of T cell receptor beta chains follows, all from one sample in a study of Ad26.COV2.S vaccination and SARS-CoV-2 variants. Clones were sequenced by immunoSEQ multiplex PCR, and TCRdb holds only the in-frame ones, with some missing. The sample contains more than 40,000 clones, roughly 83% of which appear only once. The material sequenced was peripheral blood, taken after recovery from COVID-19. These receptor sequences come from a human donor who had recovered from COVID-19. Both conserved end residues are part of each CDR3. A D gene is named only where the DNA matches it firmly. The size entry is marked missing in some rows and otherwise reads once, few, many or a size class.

TGCAGCCTTCGGACAGGGATGGATGAAGCTTTCTTT	CSLRTGMDEAFF	once	TRBD1	TRBV29-1	TRBJ1-1
TGTGCCAGCAGTTACCCTCCGGCAGTTAACACTGAAGCTTTCTTT	CASSYPPAVNTEAFF	.	.	TRBV6-6	TRBJ1-1
TGTGCCAGCAGTTTTCCGACTAGCTCCGCGAACACCGGGGAGCTGTTTTTT	CASSFPTSSANTGELFF	once	TRBD2	TRBV28	TRBJ2-2
TGTGCCAGCAGTTCCTCCGGGACAGTCCGCTATGGCTACACCTTC	CASSSSGTVRYGYTF	few	TRBD1	TRBV27	TRBJ1-2
TGTGCCTCGGGACCCCCCAATGGGGGCTACACCTTC	CASGPPNGGYTF	once	.	TRBV6-5	TRBJ1-2
TGCGCCAGCAGCTACGGGACTACCATTGAAAAACTGTTTTTT	CASSYGTTIEKLFF	.	.	TRBV5-1	TRBJ1-4
TGTGCCAGCAGCCAGCGCACTGGGCATATTGGCTACACCTTC	CASSQRTGHIGYTF	.	.	TRBV7-2	TRBJ1-2
TGTGCCAGCAGTTTTGGAAGGGGAGGTGGCAATCAGCCCCAGCATTTT	CASSFGRGGGNQPQHF	.	.	TRBV27	TRBJ1-5
TGTGCCAGCAGCGGGATGGGCAGGGCGGACTATGGCTACACCTTC	CASSGMGRADYGYTF	.	.	TRBV6-5	TRBJ1-2
TGTGCCAGCAGTGTATCCGGGACCAGGGGAGAGACCCAGTACTTC	CASSVSGTRGETQYF	once	.	TRBV6-4	TRBJ2-5
TGTGCCTGGAGAGGAATAGGGAGGAACATTCAGTACTTC	CAWRGIGRNIQYF	.	.	TRBV30	TRBJ2-4
TGTGCCAGCAGCTTAGGCCCGGGGCCCTCGGTCGGGAACACTGAAGCTTTCTTT	CASSLGPGPSVGNTEAFF	.	.	TRBV5-6	TRBJ1-1
TGTGCCAGCAGTGACCTAGGGACGGAGAACACTGAAGCTTTCTTT	CASSDLGTENTEAFF	.	.	TRBV6-1	TRBJ1-1
TGTGCCAGTAGTATCGGGACAGGGTTGAACACTGAAGCTTTCTTT	CASSIGTGLNTEAFF	.	TRBD1	TRBV19	TRBJ1-1
TGTGCCAGCGGGAGATATGAGACCCAGTACTTC	CASGRYETQYF	.	.	TRBV27	TRBJ2-5
TGTGCCACCAGACCGGGACAAGAGATCAATGAGCAGTTCTTC	CATRPGQEINEQFF	.	.	TRBV24-1	TRBJ2-1
TGTGCCAGCAGCTTTGGGGCCAATGAAAAACTGTTTTTT	CASSFGANEKLFF	once	.	TRBV7-2	TRBJ1-4
TGCGCCAGCTCCTCTTTCGCAGGGGGTCTCAATGAGCAGTTCTTC	CASSSFAGGLNEQFF	.	TRBD1	TRBV5-1	TRBJ2-1
TGTGCCAGCAGCTTAGCGGGGGGGAGGCAGCCCTACGAGCAGTACTTC	CASSLAGGRQPYEQYF	.	TRBD2	TRBV7-2	TRBJ2-7
TGTGCCAGCTCACCTACAGGGGCGAATCAGCCCCAGCATTTT	CASSPTGANQPQHF	.	TRBD1	TRBV18	TRBJ1-5
TGTGCCACCAGTAGGAGCGGGGGTCCCTCCCGTACGCAGTATTTT	CATSRSGGPSRTQYF	once	TRBD2	TRBV24-1	TRBJ2-3
TGTGCCAGCAGCGGGCCCTTGGGACAGGGGGACACTGAAGCTTTCTTT	CASSGPLGQGDTEAFF	.	TRBD1	TRBV9	TRBJ1-1
TGTGCCAGCAGTCGTAGCGGGACTTCCTACGAGCAGTACTTC	CASSRSGTSYEQYF	.	TRBD2	TRBV11-2	TRBJ2-7
TGTGCCAGCAGTGACCGACGTGACCGGGACAAAGAGCAGTTCTTC	CASSDRRDRDKEQFF	.	.	TRBV25-1	TRBJ2-1
TGTGCCAGCAGTTCACAGCGGGAGTTGCGAGAGACCCAGTACTTC	CASSSQRELRETQYF	.	TRBD2	TRBV28	TRBJ2-5
TGTGCCAGCAGCTATTTCGCCCGGGCTAGCACAGATACGCAGTATTTT	CASSYFARASTDTQYF	.	.	TRBV5-6	TRBJ2-3
TGTGCCAGTAGTATATGGGGTACAGATACGCAGTATTTT	CASSIWGTDTQYF	once	.	TRBV19	TRBJ2-3
TGTGCCAGCAGCCCCGGGGGGGAGCTGTTTTTT	CASSPGGELFF	.	.	TRBV3-1/TRBV3-2	TRBJ2-2
TGCGCCAGCAGCCCCGGAGGGACTAGTCACACCGGGGAGCTGTTTTTT	CASSPGGTSHTGELFF	.	TRBD2	TRBV5-1	TRBJ2-2
TGTGCCAGCTCCCCGACGGGGGCAGGCAACTATGGCTACACCTTC	CASSPTGAGNYGYTF	few	.	TRBV18	TRBJ1-2
TGTGCCAGCAGTGACTATCCCACAGATACGCAGTATTTT	CASSDYPTDTQYF	.	.	TRBV6-4	TRBJ2-3
TGTGCCAGTAGTCCTCGGGATCAATCCGCCTTCGAGCAGTACTTC	CASSPRDQSAFEQYF	.	.	TRBV19	TRBJ2-7
TGTGCCACCTCAGGAGCGAGTAGCACAGATACGCAGTATTTT	CATSGASSTDTQYF	.	.	TRBV10-3	TRBJ2-3
TGTGCCAGCAGTGACAGGGGAATGAACACTGAAGCTTTCTTT	CASSDRGMNTEAFF	.	TRBD1	TRBV27	TRBJ1-1
TGCGCCAGCAGTGATGACAAGGAGGGTCAGCCCCAGCATTTT	CASSDDKEGQPQHF	.	.	TRBV10-2	TRBJ1-5
TGTGCCACCAGTGATTTTGCTTTAGCGGCTTCCAACACAGATACGCAGTATTTT	CATSDFALAASNTDTQYF	.	.	TRBV24-1	TRBJ2-3
TGCAGCGTTCTGGATTTAGGGCTGGATACGCAGTATTTT	CSVLDLGLDTQYF	.	.	TRBV29-1	TRBJ2-3
TGTGCCAGTACCCCGGGGGGGCCTCGCAATCAGCCCCAGCATTTT	CASTPGGPRNQPQHF	.	.	TRBV19	TRBJ1-5
TGTGCCAGCAGCCTACATAGCACTGAAGCTTTCTTT	CASSLHSTEAFF	.	.	TRBV7-9	TRBJ1-1
TGTGCCAGCAGCTTGCAGGGGACAGGGGGCCGCTCCTACAATGAGCAGTTCTTC	CASSLQGTGGRSYNEQFF	.	TRBD1	TRBV5-5	TRBJ2-1
TGTGCCAGCTCACCGCCGGCGGGGGTGGGTCAGCCCCAGCATTTT	CASSPPAGVGQPQHF	.	.	TRBV18	TRBJ1-5
TGCGCCAGCAGTGACTATGGACGGGCGAACACTGAAGCTTTCTTT	CASSDYGRANTEAFF	.	.	TRBV10-2	TRBJ1-1
TGTGCCACCAGTGAATGGGGATACGAGCAGTACTTC	CATSEWGYEQYF	.	.	TRBV24-1	TRBJ2-7
TGTGCCAGCAGTTACGACACTGAAGCTTTCTTT	CASSYDTEAFF	.	.	TRBV2	TRBJ1-1
TGCGCCAGCAGCTTGGCCAGTGAATCCCTCACAGATACGCAGTATTTT	CASSLASESLTDTQYF	.	.	TRBV5-1	TRBJ2-3
TGTGCCAGCAGTTACGACATAGCGGGAGTAGATGAGCAGTTCTTC	CASSYDIAGVDEQFF	.	TRBD2	TRBV6-5	TRBJ2-1
TGTGCTAGTGGTTTGGTTTCCGGGGGGCCTTACGTGGCTTTCTTT	CASGLVSGGPYVAFF	.	.	TRBV12-5	TRBJ1-1
TGTGCCACGGGGGGACAGGCTGCCTACGAGCAGTACTTC	CATGGQAAYEQYF	.	.	TRBV28	TRBJ2-7
TGCGCCAGCAGCTTGGATGGGGGGAATTCACCCCTCCACTTT	CASSLDGGNSPLHF	.	.	TRBV5-1	TRBJ1-6